The subject of this entry is one TCR beta chain. CDR1 and CDR2 from the germline V gene are MGHRA and YSYEKL. The CDR3 length is 14 residues. V lost 4 bases, J lost 3 bases, and 9 bases lay in between. The repertoire was sequenced with immunoSEQ multiplex PCR; TCRdb's copy has only in-frame clones and lacks some. The sample holds about 130,000 clones, 79% seen once. These data are taken from a study of cytotoxic CD8 clonotypes in ibrutinib-treated CLL. This specimen was PBMCs, taken after 12 months of ibrutinib treatment. The chain employs TRBV4-1 and TRBJ2-2; possibly TRBD1 for D (6 bases). The TCR comes from a human donor with chronic lymphocytic leukemia. The CDR3 DNA reads TGCGCCAGCAGCCCATACAGGGACACCGGGGAGCTGTTTTTT. Translating gives CASSPYRDTGELFF.